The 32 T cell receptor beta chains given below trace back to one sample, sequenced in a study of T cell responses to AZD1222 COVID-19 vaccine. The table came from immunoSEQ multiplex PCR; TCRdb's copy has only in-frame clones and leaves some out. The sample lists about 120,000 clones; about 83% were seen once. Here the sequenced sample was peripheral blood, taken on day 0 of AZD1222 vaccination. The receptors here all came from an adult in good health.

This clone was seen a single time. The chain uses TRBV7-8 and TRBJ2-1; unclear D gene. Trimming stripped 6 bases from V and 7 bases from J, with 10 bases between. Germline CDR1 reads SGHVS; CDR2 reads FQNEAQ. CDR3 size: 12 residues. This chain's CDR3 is CASSFAANEQFF. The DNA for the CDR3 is TGTGCCAGCAGTTTCGCGGCTAATGAGCAGTTCTTC.

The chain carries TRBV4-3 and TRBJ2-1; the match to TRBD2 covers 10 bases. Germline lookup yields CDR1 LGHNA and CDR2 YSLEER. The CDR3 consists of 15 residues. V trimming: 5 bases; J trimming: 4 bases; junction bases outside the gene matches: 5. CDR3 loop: CASSYGLAVYNEQFF. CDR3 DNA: TGCGCCAGCAGCTACGGACTAGCGGTATACAATGAGCAGTTCTTC.

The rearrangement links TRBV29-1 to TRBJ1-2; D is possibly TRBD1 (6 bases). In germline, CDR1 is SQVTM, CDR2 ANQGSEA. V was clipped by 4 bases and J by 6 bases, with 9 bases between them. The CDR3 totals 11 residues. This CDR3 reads CSVGPGDGYTF. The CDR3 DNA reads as TGCAGCGTTGGCCCAGGGGATGGCTACACCTTC.

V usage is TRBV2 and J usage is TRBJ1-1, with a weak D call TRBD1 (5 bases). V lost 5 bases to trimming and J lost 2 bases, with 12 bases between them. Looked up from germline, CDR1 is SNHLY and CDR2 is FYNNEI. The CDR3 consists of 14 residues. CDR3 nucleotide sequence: TGTGCCAGCAGTTTGGGGGGGAGAAACACTGAAGCTTTCTTT. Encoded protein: CASSLGGRNTEAFF.

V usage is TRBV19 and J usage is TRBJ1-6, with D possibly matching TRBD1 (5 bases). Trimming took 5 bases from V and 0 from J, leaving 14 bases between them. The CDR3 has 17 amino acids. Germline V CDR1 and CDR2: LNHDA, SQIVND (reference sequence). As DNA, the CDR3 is TGTGCCAGTAGTCCAGATGGGGGGAGCTCCTATAATTCACCCCTCCACTTT. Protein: CASSPDGGSSYNSPLHF.

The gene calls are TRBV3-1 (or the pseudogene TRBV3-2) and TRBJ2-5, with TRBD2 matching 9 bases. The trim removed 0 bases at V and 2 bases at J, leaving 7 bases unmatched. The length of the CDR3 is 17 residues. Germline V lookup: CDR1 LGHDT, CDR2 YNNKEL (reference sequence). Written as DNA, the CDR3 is TGTGCCAGCAGCCAAGAATCCCTAGCGGGGTATCAAGAGACCCAGTACTTC. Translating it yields CASSQESLAGYQETQYF.

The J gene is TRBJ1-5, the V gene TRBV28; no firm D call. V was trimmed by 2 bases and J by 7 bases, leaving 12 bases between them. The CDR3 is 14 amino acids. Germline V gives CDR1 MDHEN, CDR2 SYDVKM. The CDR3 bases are TGTGCCAGCAGTTTAGAGAGAAATGGACAGCCCCAGCATTTT. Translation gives CASSLERNGQPQHF.

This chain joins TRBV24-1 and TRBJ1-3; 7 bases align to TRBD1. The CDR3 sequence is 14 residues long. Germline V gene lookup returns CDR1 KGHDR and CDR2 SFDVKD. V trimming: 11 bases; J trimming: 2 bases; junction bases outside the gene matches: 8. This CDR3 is CAKEGQQTGNTIYF. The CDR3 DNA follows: TGTGCCAAAGAGGGACAGCAAACTGGAAACACCATATATTTT.

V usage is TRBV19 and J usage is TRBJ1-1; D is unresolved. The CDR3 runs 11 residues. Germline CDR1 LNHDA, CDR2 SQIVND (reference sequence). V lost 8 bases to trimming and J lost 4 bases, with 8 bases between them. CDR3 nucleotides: TGTGCCAGTCGACGGGCCACTGAAGCTTTCTTT. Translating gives CASRRATEAFF.

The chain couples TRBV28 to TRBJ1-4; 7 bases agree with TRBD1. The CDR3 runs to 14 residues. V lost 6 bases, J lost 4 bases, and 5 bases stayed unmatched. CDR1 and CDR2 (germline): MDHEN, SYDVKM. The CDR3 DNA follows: TGTGCCAGCAGCGCTGGGACAGTTAATGAAAAACTGTTTTTT. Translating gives CASSAGTVNEKLFF.

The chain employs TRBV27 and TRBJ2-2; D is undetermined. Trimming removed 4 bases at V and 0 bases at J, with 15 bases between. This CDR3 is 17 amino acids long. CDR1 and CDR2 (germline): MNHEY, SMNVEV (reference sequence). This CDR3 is CASSCRLYIANTGELFF. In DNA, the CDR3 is TGTGCCAGCAGTTGCCGTCTTTACATCGCGAACACCGGGGAGCTGTTTTTT.

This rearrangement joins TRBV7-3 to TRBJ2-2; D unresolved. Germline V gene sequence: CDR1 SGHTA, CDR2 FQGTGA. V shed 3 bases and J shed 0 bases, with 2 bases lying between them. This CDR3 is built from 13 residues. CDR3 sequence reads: CASSFSNTGELFF. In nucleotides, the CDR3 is TGTGCCAGCAGCTTCTCGAACACCGGGGAGCTGTTTTTT.

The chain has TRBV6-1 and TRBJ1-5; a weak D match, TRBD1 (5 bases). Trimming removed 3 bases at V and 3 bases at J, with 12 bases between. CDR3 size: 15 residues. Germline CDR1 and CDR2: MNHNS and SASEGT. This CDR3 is CASSEGETNNQPQHF. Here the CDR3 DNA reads TGTGCCAGCAGTGAGGGGGAGACGAACAATCAGCCCCAGCATTTT.

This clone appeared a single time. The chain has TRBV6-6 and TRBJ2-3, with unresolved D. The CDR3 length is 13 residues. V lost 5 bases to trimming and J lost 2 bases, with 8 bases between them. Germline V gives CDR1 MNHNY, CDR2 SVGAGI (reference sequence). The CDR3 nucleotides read TGTGCCAGCAGTAGCGATAACACAGATACGCAGTATTTT. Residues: CASSSDNTDTQYF.

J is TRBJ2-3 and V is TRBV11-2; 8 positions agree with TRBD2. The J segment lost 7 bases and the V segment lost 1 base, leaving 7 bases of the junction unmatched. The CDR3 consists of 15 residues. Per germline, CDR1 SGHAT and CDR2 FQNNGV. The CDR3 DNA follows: TGTGCCAGCAGCTTAGCGGGAGGGCCATCACATACGCAGTATTTT. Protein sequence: CASSLAGGPSHTQYF.

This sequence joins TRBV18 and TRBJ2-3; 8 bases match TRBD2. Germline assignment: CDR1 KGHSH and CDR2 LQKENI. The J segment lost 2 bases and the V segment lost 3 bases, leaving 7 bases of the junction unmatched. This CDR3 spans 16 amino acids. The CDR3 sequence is CASSPLGGAATDTQYF. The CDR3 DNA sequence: TGTGCCAGCTCACCGCTCGGGGGGGCTGCCACAGATACGCAGTATTTT.

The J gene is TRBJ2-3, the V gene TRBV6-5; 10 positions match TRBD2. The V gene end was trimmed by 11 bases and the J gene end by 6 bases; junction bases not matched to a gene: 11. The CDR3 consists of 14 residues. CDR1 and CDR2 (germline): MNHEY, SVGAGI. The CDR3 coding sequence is TGTGCCTACAAAACTAGCGGGATATCGGATACGCAGTATTTT. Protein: CAYKTSGISDTQYF.

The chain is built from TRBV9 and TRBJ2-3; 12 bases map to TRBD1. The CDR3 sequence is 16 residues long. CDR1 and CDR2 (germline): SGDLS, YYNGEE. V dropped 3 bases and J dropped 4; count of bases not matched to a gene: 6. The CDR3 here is CASSGGTGGVSDTQYF. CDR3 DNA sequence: TGTGCCAGCAGCGGGGGGACAGGGGGCGTCTCAGATACGCAGTATTTT.

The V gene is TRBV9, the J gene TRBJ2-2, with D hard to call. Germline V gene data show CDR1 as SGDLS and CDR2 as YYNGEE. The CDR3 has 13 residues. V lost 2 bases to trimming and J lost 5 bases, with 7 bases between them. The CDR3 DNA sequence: TGTGCCAGCAGCGTTCTTGGAACCGGGGAGCTGTTTTTT. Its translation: CASSVLGTGELFF. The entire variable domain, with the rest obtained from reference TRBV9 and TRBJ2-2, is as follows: DSGVTQTPKHLITATGQRVTLRCSPRSGDLSVYWYQQSLDQGLQFLIQYYNGEERAKGNILERFSAQQFPDLHSELNLSSLELGDSALYFCASSVLGTGELFFGEGSRLTVL.

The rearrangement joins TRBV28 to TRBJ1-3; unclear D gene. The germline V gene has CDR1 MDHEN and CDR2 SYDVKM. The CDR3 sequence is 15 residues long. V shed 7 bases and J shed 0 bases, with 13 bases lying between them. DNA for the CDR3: TGTGCCAGCACCTTGGACGGGAGCTCTGGAAACACCATATATTTT. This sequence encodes CASTLDGSSGNTIYF. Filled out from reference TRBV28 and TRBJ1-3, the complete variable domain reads DVKVTQSSRYLVKRTGEKVFLECVQDMDHENMFWYRQDPGLGLRLIYFSYDVKMKEKGDIPEGYSVSREKKERFSLILESASTNQTSMYLCASTLDGSSGNTIYFGEGSWLTVV.

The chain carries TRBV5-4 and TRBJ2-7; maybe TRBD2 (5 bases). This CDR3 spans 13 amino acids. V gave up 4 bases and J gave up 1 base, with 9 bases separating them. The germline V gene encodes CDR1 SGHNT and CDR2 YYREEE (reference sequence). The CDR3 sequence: CASSQRGSYEQYF. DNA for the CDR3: TGTGCCAGCAGCCAACGGGGTTCCTACGAGCAGTACTTC.

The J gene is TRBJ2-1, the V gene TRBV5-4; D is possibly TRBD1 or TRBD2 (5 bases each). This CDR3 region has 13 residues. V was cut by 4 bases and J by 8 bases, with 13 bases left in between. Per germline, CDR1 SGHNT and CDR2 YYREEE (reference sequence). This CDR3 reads CASSTGPADEQFF. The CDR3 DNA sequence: TGTGCCAGCAGCACGGGGCCCGCGGATGAGCAGTTCTTC.

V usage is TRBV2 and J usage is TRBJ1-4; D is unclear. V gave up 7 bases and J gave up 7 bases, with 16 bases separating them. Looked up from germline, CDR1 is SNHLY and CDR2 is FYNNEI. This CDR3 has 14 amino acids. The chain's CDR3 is CASTPPGMGEKLFF. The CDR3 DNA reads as TGTGCCAGCACTCCACCGGGGATGGGTGAAAAACTGTTTTTT. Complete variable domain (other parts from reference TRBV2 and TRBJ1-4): EPEVTQTPSHQVTQMGQEVILRCVPISNHLYFYWYRQILGQKVEFLVSFYNNEISEKSEIFDDQFSVERPDGSNFTLKIRSTKLEDSAMYFCASTPPGMGEKLFFGSGTQLSVL.

The CDR3 spells CASSLLRGNTGELFF. The DNA of the CDR3 is TGTGCCAGCAGCTTATTAAGGGGGAACACCGGGGAGCTGTTTTTT. This chain connects TRBV7-2 to TRBJ2-2; perhaps TRBD1 as D (5 bases). The CDR3 length is 15 residues. Germline V gene lookup returns CDR1 SGHTA and CDR2 FQGNSA. V dropped 2 bases and J dropped 1 base, with 8 bases sitting between them.

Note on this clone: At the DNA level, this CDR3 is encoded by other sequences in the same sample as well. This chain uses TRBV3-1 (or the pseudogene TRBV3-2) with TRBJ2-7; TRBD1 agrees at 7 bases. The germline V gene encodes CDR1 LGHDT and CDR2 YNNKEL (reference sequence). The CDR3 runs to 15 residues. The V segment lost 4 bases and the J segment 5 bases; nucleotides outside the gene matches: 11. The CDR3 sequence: CASSPRGRRSDEQYF. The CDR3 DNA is TGTGCCAGCAGCCCAAGGGGGCGGAGGTCGGACGAGCAGTACTTC.

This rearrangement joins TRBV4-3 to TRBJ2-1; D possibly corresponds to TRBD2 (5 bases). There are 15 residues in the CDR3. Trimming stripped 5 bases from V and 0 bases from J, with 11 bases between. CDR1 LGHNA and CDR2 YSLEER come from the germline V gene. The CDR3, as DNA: TGCGCCAGCAGCTCCTCCGGGATCTCCTACAATGAGCAGTTCTTC. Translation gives CASSSSGISYNEQFF.

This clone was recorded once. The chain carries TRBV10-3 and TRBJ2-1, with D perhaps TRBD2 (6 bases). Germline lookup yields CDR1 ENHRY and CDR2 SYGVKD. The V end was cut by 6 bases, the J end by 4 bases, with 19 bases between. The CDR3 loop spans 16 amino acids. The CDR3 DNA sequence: TGTGCCATCAGCGCTTTAGTCCAGCGGGCTTACAATGAGCAGTTCTTC. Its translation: CAISALVQRAYNEQFF.

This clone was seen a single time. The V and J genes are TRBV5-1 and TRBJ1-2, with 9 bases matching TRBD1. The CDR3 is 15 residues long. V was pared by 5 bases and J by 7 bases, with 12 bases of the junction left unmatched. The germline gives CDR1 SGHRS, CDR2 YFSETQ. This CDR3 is CASRLRDRAGLGYTF. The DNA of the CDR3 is TGCGCCAGCAGACTCCGGGACAGGGCTGGTCTTGGCTACACCTTC.

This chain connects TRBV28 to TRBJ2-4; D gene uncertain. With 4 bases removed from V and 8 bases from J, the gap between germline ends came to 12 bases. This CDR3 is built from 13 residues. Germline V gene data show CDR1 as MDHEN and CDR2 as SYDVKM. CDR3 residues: CASSSFDLHIQYF. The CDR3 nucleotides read TGTGCCAGCAGTTCCTTTGACCTACACATTCAGTACTTC.

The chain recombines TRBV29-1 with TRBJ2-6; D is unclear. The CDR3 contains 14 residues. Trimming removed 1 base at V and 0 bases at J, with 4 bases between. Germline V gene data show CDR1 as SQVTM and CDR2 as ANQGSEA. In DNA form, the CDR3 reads TGCAGCGTTGAAGGGGGCTCTGGGGCCAACGTCCTGACTTTC. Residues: CSVEGGSGANVLTF.

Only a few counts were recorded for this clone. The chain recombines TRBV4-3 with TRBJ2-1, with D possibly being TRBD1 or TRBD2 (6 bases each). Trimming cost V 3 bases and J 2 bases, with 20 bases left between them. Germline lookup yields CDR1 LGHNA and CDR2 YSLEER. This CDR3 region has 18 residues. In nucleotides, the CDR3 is TGCGCCAGCAGCCACTCACTCCTGGGGGGCGGGACCTACAATGAGCAGTTCTTC. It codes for CASSHSLLGGGTYNEQFF.

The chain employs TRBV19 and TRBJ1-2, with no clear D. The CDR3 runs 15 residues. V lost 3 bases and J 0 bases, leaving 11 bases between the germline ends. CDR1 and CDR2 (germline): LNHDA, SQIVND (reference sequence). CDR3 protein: CASSMDGYANYGYTF. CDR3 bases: TGTGCCAGTAGTATGGATGGGTATGCTAACTATGGCTACACCTTC.